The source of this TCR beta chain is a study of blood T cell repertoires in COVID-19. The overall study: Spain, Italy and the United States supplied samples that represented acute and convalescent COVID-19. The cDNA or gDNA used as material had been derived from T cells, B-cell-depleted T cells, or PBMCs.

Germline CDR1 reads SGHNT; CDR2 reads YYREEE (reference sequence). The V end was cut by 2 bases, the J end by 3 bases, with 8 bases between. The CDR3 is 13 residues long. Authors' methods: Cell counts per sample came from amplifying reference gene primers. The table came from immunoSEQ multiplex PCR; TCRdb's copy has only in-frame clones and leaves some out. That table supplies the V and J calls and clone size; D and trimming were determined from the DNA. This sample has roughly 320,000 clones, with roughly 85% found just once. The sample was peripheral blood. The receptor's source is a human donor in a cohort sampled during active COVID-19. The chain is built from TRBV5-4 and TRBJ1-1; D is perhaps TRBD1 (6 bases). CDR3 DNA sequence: TGTGCCAGCAGCTTAGGGACACACACTGAAGCTTTCTTT. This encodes CASSLGTHTEAFF. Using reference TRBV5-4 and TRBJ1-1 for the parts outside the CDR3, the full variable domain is ETGVTQSPTHLIKTRGQQVTLRCSSQSGHNTVSWYQQALGQGPQFIFQYYREEENGRGNFPPRFSGLQFPNYSSELNVNALELDDSALYLCASSLGTHTEAFFGQGTRLTVV.